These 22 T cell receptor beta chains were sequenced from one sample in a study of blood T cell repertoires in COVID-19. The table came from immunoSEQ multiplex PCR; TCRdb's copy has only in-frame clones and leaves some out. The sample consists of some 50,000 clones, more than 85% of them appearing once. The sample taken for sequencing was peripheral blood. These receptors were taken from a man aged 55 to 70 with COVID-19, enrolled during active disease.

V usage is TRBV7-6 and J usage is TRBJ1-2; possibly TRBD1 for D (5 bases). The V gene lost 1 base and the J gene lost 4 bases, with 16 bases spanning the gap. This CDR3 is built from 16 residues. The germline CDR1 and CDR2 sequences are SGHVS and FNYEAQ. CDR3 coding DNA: TGTGCCAGCAGCTTAGGGGGGGGGACCTCTAGCTATGGCTACACCTTC. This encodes CASSLGGGTSSYGYTF.

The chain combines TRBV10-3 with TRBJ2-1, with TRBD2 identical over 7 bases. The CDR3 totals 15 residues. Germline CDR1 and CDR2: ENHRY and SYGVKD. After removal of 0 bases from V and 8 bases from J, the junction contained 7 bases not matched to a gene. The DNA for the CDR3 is TGTGCCATCAGTGAGTCTGGGGGAGGGCCTGATGAGCAGTTCTTC. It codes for CAISESGGGPDEQFF.

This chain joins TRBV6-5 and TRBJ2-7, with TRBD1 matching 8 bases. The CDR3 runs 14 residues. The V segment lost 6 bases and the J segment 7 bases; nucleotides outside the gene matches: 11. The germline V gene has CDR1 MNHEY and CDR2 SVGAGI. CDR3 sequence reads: CASRIQGGISEQYF. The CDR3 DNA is TGTGCCAGCAGAATACAGGGGGGTATCTCGGAGCAGTACTTC.

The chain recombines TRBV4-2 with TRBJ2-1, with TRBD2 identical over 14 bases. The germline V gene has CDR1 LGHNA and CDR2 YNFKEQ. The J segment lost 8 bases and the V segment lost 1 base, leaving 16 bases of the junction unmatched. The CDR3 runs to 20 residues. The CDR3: CASSQGRTGLAGDLGYEQFF. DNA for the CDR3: TGTGCCAGCAGCCAAGGCAGAACGGGACTAGCGGGAGATCTCGGCTATGAGCAGTTCTTC.

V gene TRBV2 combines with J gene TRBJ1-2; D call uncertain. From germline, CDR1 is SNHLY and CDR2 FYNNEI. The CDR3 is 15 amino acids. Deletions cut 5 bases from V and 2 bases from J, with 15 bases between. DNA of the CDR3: TGTGCCAGCAGTCTTGGAGGCGGCGGAAACTATGGCTACACCTTC. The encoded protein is CASSLGGGGNYGYTF.

The CDR3 is CASSLRPTGQENYGYTF. In nucleotides, the CDR3 is TGTGCCAGCTCGCTACGGCCCACGGGACAGGAGAACTATGGCTACACCTTC. The chain employs TRBV18 and TRBJ1-2, with 8 bases identical to TRBD1. Germline-derived CDR1 and CDR2 are KGHSH and LQKENI. This CDR3 has 17 amino acids. Germline trimming cut 6 bases from V and 2 bases from J; bases unmatched to any gene: 14.

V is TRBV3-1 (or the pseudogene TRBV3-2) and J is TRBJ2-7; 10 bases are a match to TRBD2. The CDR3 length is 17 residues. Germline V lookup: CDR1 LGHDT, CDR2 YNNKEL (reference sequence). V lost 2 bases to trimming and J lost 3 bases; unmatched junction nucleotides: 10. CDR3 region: CASSQLSGRASFYEQYF. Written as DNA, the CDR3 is TGTGCCAGCAGCCAACTGAGCGGGAGGGCCTCCTTCTACGAGCAGTACTTC.

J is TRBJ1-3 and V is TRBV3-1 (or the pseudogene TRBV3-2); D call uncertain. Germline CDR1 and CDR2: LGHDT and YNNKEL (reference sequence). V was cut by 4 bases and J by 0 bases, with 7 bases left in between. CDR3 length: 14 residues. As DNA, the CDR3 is TGTGCCAGCAGCCTTCAACTCTCTGGAAACACCATATATTTT. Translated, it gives CASSLQLSGNTIYF.

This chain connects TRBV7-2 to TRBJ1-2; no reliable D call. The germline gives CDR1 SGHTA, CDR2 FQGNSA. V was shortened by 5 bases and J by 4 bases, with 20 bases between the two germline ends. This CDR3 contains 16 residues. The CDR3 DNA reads TGTGCCAGCAGCCTCCGCGGAGGTCAGGTCGGCTATGGCTACACCTTC. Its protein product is CASSLRGGQVGYGYTF.

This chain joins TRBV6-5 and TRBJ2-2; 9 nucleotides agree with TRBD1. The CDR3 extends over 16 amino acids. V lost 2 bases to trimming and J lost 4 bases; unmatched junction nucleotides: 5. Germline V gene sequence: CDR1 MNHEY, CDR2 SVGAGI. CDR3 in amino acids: CASSYGGQGSTGELFF. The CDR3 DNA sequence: TGTGCCAGCAGTTACGGGGGACAGGGATCCACCGGGGAGCTGTTTTTT.

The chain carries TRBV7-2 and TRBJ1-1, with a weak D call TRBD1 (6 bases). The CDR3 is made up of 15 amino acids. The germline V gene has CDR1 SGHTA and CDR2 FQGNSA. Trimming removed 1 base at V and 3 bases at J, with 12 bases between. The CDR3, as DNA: TGTGCCAGCAGCTTAGAGCAGGGGAGGGACACTGAAGCTTTCTTT. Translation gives CASSLEQGRDTEAFF.

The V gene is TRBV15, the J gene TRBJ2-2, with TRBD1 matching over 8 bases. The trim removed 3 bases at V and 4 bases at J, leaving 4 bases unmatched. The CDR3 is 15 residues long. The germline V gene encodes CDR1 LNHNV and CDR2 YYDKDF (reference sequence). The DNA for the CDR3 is TGTGCCACCAGCAGGGACAGGGATGGCACCGGGGAGCTGTTTTTT. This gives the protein CATSRDRDGTGELFF.

The CDR3 sequence is CASSRDRLNYGYTF. CDR3 DNA: TGTGCCAGTAGCCGCGACAGGTTAAACTATGGCTACACCTTC. The chain is built from TRBV19 and TRBJ1-2, with D maybe TRBD1 (6 bases). V lost 6 bases, J lost 2 bases, and 13 bases lay in between. This CDR3 comprises 14 residues. CDR1 and CDR2 (germline): LNHDA, SQIVND (reference sequence). Supplemented by reference TRBV19 and TRBJ1-2, the full variable domain reads DGGITQSPKYLFRKEGQNVTLSCEQNLNHDAMYWYRQDPGQGLRLIYYSQIVNDFQKGDIAEGYSVSREKKESFPLTVTSAQKNPTAFYLCASSRDRLNYGYTFGSGTRLTVV.

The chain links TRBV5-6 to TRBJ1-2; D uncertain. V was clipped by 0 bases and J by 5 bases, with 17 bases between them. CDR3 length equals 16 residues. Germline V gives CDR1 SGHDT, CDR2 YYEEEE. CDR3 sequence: CASSLGPGGSIYGYTF. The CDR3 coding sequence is TGTGCCAGCAGCTTGGGTCCAGGAGGAAGTATTTATGGCTACACCTTC.

The CDR3 is CASAGGSTHEQYF. The CDR3 bases are TGTGCCAGCGCAGGCGGGTCCACCCACGAGCAGTACTTC. The rearrangement uses TRBV21-1 and TRBJ2-7; TRBD2, the D gene given by the table, was not confirmed from the DNA. TRBV21-1 is reported as a pseudogene. The CDR3 contains 13 residues.

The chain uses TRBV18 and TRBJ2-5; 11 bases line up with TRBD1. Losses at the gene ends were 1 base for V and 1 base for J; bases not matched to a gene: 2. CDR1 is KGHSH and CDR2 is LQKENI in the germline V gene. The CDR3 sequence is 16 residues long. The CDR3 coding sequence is TGTGCCAGCTCACCACTTGGGACAGGGGGCCAAGAGACCCAGTACTTC. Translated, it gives CASSPLGTGGQETQYF.

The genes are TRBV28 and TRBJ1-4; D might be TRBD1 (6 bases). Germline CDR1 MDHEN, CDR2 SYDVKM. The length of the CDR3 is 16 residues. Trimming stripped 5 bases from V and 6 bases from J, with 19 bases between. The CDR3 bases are TGTGCCAGCAGTATACAGGGTCCAGGGAGGGATGAAAAACTGTTTTTT. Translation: CASSIQGPGRDEKLFF.

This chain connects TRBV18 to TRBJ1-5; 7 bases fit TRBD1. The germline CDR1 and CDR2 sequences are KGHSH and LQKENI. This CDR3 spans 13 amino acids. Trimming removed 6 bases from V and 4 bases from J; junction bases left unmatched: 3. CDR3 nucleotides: TGTGCCAGCTCGCCGGGACAGAATCAGCCCCAGCATTTT. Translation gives CASSPGQNQPQHF.

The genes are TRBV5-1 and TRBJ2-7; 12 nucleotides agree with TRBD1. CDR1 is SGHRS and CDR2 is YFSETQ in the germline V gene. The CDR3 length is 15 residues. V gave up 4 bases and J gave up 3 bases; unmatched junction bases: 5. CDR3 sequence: CASSTGTGGNYEQYF. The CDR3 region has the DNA TGCGCCAGCAGCACCGGGACAGGGGGCAACTACGAGCAGTACTTC.

The CDR3 region has the DNA TGTGCCAGCAGCTTACAGGAGACCCAGTACTTC. Its translation is CASSLQETQYF. The chain combines TRBV7-2 with TRBJ2-5; unclear D gene. V lost 2 bases to trimming and J lost 5 bases, with 3 bases between them. This CDR3 is 11 amino acids long. Germline V gives CDR1 SGHTA, CDR2 FQGNSA.

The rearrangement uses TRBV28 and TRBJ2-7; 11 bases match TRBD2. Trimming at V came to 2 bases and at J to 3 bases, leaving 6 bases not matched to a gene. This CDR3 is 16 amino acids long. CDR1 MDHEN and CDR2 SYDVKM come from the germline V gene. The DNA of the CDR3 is TGTGCCAGCAGTTTAATAGCGGGGGGGGAATACTACGAGCAGTACTTC. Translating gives CASSLIAGGEYYEQYF. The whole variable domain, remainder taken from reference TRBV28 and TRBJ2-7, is DVKVTQSSRYLVKRTGEKVFLECVQDMDHENMFWYRQDPGLGLRLIYFSYDVKMKEKGDIPEGYSVSREKKERFSLILESASTNQTSMYLCASSLIAGGEYYEQYFGPGTRLTVT.

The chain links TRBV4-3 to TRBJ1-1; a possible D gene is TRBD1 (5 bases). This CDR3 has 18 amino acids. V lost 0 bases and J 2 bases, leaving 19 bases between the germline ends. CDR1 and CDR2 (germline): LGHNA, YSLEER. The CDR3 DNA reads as TGCGCCAGCAGCCAAGATGCCCCCCGGGGGGAGGAAAACACTGAAGCTTTCTTT. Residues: CASSQDAPRGEENTEAFF.